This entry features one T cell receptor (beta chain) sequence. Its antigen is currently unknown. This sample stems from a study of cytomegalovirus exposure and HLA in healthy donors. Study overall: Among a few hundred genotyped donors, approximately 80% fell in the Caucasian-associated ancestry cluster.

PCR was performed using 60 Vbeta and 13 Jbeta primers. In the original workflow: Later, an analysis found about 80 million unique TCR beta chains, and 8.5 million to 14 million of these were shared. Clones were read by immunoSEQ multiplex PCR, and TCRdb kept only the in-frame ones, dropping some. V and J calls and clone size are as listed in that table; D and trimming were resolved from the DNA. The sample lists about 120,000 clones, around 70% seen once, with about 1.6% in the top ten. Study findings and constraints: Productive rates of about 87% or about 30% were seen for most TCR beta V segments in an earlier analysis. Cytomegalovirus-associated status was assigned to approximately 160 TCR beta chains.

Sample: PBMCs. This sequence originates from a woman between 18 and 29 years old in good health and CMV-seronegative.

CDR3: CASNRQGVAEAFF. CDR3 sequence (DNA): TGTGCCAGCAACCGTCAGGGGGTAGCTGAAGCTTTCTTT. The chain combines TRBV5-6 with TRBJ1-1; 7 bases align to TRBD1. The V gene's germline CDR1 is SGHDT and CDR2 YYEEEE. The CDR3 covers 13 residues. J lost 6 bases, V lost 6 bases, and 8 bases had no gene match.